One sample yielded the 21 T cell receptor beta chains listed below, sequenced in a study of shared clonotypes between healthy human individuals (dated by TCRdb to 2020 to 2021). Libraries were built with the immunoSEQ multiplex PCR assay. What TCRdb holds here is the immuneACCESS table cut down to in-frame rearrangements. Part of the clones is not present; checked against another copy, under half of the missing clones reflect an unresolved V gene, and the others are unexplained. Here the sample has 640,000 or so clones; about 78% occur a single time. Jointly, the top ten make up roughly 1.8% of the sample. Material: memory CD4+ T cells sorted from blood. Sample cell subset or site, as interpreted from the label and publication: CD45RA-negative fraction. The receptors were gathered from a woman younger than 45 in good health.

This clone was seen a few times. This chain joins TRBV10-3 and TRBJ2-7; a weak D match, TRBD2 (6 bases). This CDR3 spans 10 amino acids. CDR1 is ENHRY, CDR2 SYGVKD, per germline. The V gene lost 11 bases and the J gene lost 3 bases, with 8 bases spanning the gap. As DNA, the CDR3 is TGTGCCGCCGGGAGCTACGAGCAGTACTTC. It is translated as CAAGSYEQYF.

V is TRBV28 and J is TRBJ1-2; D call uncertain. The V and J ends lost 2 bases and 3 bases respectively, with 10 bases between them. The CDR3 totals 14 residues. Germline lookup yields CDR1 MDHEN and CDR2 SYDVKM. Here the CDR3 reads CASSLNGRDYGYTF. In nucleotides, the CDR3 is TGTGCCAGCAGTTTAAACGGGCGCGACTATGGCTACACCTTC.

The gene calls are TRBV28 and TRBJ2-7; D possibly matches TRBD1 or TRBD2 (5 bases each). The CDR3 runs 13 residues. From germline, CDR1 is MDHEN and CDR2 SYDVKM. The V end lost 2 bases, the J end lost 5 bases, and 10 bases lay between the germline ends. The DNA of the CDR3 is TGTGCCAGCAGTTTACGGGGCGGCGACGAGCAGTACTTC. Amino acid sequence: CASSLRGGDEQYF.

In this sample, this clone turned up once. The chain uses TRBV6-1 and TRBJ2-7; no definite D call. Between the trimmed V and J ends, which lost 2 bases and 2 bases, there was a span of 4 bases. The CDR3 sequence is 12 residues long. Germline assignment: CDR1 MNHNS and CDR2 SASEGT. CDR3 bases: TGTGCCAGCAGTGAACACACCTACGAGCAGTACTTC. This gives the protein CASSEHTYEQYF.

The CDR3 sequence is CASSTGTAREAFF. CDR3 nucleotides: TGTGCCAGCAGCACCGGGACAGCCAGAGAAGCTTTCTTT. The chain combines TRBV28 with TRBJ1-1; 7 bases fit TRBD1. V lost 6 bases, J lost 8 bases, and 9 bases stayed unmatched. The germline V gene encodes CDR1 MDHEN and CDR2 SYDVKM. CDR3 length equals 13 residues.

The rearrangement uses TRBV7-6 and TRBJ2-3; 9 bases are shared with TRBD2. Trimming removed 2 bases from V and 3 bases from J; junction bases left unmatched: 12. The germline V gene has CDR1 SGHVS and CDR2 FNYEAQ. This CDR3 has 18 residues. In DNA form, the CDR3 reads TGTGCCAGCAGCTTACTCGGGGTAGCGGGAGTAGGGACAGATACGCAGTATTTT. Translating it yields CASSLLGVAGVGTDTQYF.

The CDR3 is CASSEGQGTNTEAFF. The CDR3 DNA follows: TGTGCCAGCAGTGAGGGACAGGGCACGAACACTGAAGCTTTCTTT. The rearrangement links TRBV6-1 to TRBJ1-1; 9 bases agree with TRBD1. V lost 3 bases and J lost 1; bases outside the gene matches: 3. There are 15 residues in the CDR3. Per the germline V gene, CDR1 is MNHNS and CDR2 is SASEGT.

The chain couples TRBV14 to TRBJ1-4; no reliable D call. Trimming took 1 base from V and 1 from J, leaving 16 bases between them. The CDR3 runs to 18 residues. CDR1 SGHDN and CDR2 FVKESK come from the germline V gene. The DNA of the CDR3 is TGTGCCAGCAGCCAAGGCCTCGGAGGGTACGAAACTAATGAAAAACTGTTTTTT. This translates into CASSQGLGGYETNEKLFF. Supplemented by reference TRBV14 and TRBJ1-4, the full variable domain reads EAGVTQFPSHSVIEKGQTVTLRCDPISGHDNLYWYRRVMGKEIKFLLHFVKESKQDESGMPNNRFLAERTGGTYSTLKVQPAELEDSGVYFCASSQGLGGYETNEKLFFGSGTQLSVL.

The V gene is TRBV7-2, the J gene TRBJ2-2, with 10 bases matching TRBD2. This CDR3 region has 16 residues. The J segment lost 4 bases and the V segment lost 5 bases, leaving 7 bases of the junction unmatched. The germline V gene has CDR1 SGHTA and CDR2 FQGNSA. CDR3 loop: CASSRLVAGGTGELFF. The CDR3 DNA is TGTGCCAGCAGCCGTCTGGTAGCGGGAGGCACCGGGGAGCTGTTTTTT.

The V call is TRBV9, the J call TRBJ1-3; 10 bases agree with TRBD1. CDR1 and CDR2 from the germline V gene are SGDLS and YYNGEE. This CDR3 has 18 residues. V gave up 3 bases and J gave up 0 bases; unmatched junction bases: 9. The CDR3 sequence is CASSDRTGGTFSGNTIYF. The CDR3 DNA follows: TGTGCCAGCAGCGACCGGACAGGGGGAACCTTCTCTGGAAACACCATATATTTT.

In nucleotides, the CDR3 is TGCGCCAGCAGCCCACGACAGGGAGGTCGCACTGAAGCTTTCTTT. Protein: CASSPRQGGRTEAFF. The chain recombines TRBV5-1 with TRBJ1-1; 7 positions agree with TRBD1. Germline V lookup: CDR1 SGHRS, CDR2 YFSETQ. This CDR3 spans 15 amino acids. J lost 4 bases, V lost 4 bases, and 10 bases had no gene match.

The chain carries TRBV30 and TRBJ1-6; tentatively, D is TRBD1 (5 bases). The length of the CDR3 is 15 residues. Between the trimmed V and J ends, which lost 2 bases and 10 bases, there was a span of 18 bases. Germline V CDR1 and CDR2: GTSNPN, SVGIG (reference sequence). Here the CDR3 reads CAWSIGGLGESPLHF. CDR3 in DNA: TGTGCCTGGAGTATTGGAGGGCTAGGGGAGTCACCCCTCCACTTT.

The V call is TRBV5-1, the J call TRBJ2-1; D unresolved. Germline CDR1 reads SGHRS; CDR2 reads YFSETQ. Trimming took 8 bases from V and 7 from J, leaving 19 bases between them. The CDR3 is made up of 14 amino acids. CDR3 coding DNA: TGCGCCAGTACCGAGTTGGCAGGCGGTAATGAGCAGTTCTTC. This codes for CASTELAGGNEQFF.

V and J are TRBV27 and TRBJ1-2; D is undetermined. The germline gives CDR1 MNHEY, CDR2 SMNVEV (reference sequence). The V and J ends lost 4 bases and 5 bases respectively, with 11 bases between them. The CDR3 covers 13 residues. The CDR3 loop is CASSWAGGYGYTF. The CDR3 DNA sequence: TGTGCCAGCAGTTGGGCAGGAGGGTATGGCTACACCTTC.

This rearrangement joins TRBV11-2 to TRBJ2-7; TRBD2 agrees at 8 bases. Trimming removed 8 bases from V and 1 base from J; junction bases left unmatched: 7. Germline assignment: CDR1 SGHAT and CDR2 FQNNGV. The length of the CDR3 is 14 residues. DNA of the CDR3: TGTGCCAGCGGCTGGGCTAGCGGGTCCTACGAGCAGTACTTC. As protein: CASGWASGSYEQYF. Full variable domain (missing parts from reference TRBV11-2 and TRBJ2-7): EAGVAQSPRYKIIEKRQSVAFWCNPISGHATLYWYQQILGQGPKLLIQFQNNGVVDDSQLPKDRFSAERLKGVDSTLKIQPAKLEDSAVYLCASGWASGSYEQYFGPGTRLTVT.

In its sample, this clone was seen a few times. The CDR3 is CASRTAANEKLFF. CDR3 nucleotide sequence: TGTGCCAGCCGGACGGCCGCTAATGAAAAACTGTTTTTT. This sequence joins TRBV25-1 and TRBJ1-4; no clear D. This CDR3 comprises 13 residues. From germline, CDR1 is MGHDK and CDR2 SYGVNS. Trimming removed 8 bases at V and 3 bases at J, with 10 bases between.

This chain joins TRBV29-1 and TRBJ2-7; TRBD2 matches 7 bases. Germline V lookup: CDR1 SQVTM, CDR2 ANQGSEA. This CDR3 is built from 11 residues. Trimming cost V 8 bases and J 3 bases; bases outside gene matches: 4. The CDR3 region is CSILADYEQYF. The CDR3 DNA reads as TGCAGCATCCTAGCGGACTACGAGCAGTACTTC.

This chain links TRBV7-3 with TRBJ2-1; 7 bases agree with TRBD2. CDR1 and CDR2 (germline): SGHTA, FQGTGA. Trimming cost V 3 bases and J 4 bases; bases outside gene matches: 9. The CDR3 runs 16 residues. The CDR3 DNA follows: TGTGCCAGCAGCTTTGGAGCGGGCGGGGGTTACAATGAGCAGTTCTTC. This gives the protein CASSFGAGGGYNEQFF.

The CDR3 nucleotides read TGTGCCAGCTCACCAGACAGGTTGAGAGGCAGCAATCAGCCCCAGCATTTT. Its protein is CASSPDRLRGSNQPQHF. J is TRBJ1-5 and V is TRBV18, with a possible D match to TRBD1 (6 bases). This CDR3 comprises 17 residues. The ends were cut back, 2 bases at V and 1 base at J, with 15 bases in the middle. From germline, CDR1 is KGHSH and CDR2 LQKENI.

This chain uses TRBV28 with TRBJ1-5; D is uncertain. The CDR3 runs 11 residues. Trimming took off 4 bases at V and 7 bases at J, with 5 bases between the two ends. The germline CDR1 and CDR2 sequences are MDHEN and SYDVKM. The CDR3 here is CASSSGQPQHF. The DNA for the CDR3 is TGTGCCAGCAGTTCCGGACAGCCCCAGCATTTT.

The chain recombines TRBV5-4 with TRBJ1-1; TRBD1 aligns across 9 bases. The CDR3 is 15 residues long. Trimming cost V 2 bases and J 1 base; bases outside gene matches: 3. CDR1 is SGHNT, CDR2 YYREEE, per germline (reference sequence). CDR3 in amino acids: CASSLQGASNTEAFF. CDR3 coding DNA: TGTGCCAGCAGCTTACAGGGGGCTTCGAACACTGAAGCTTTCTTT.